This passage covers 19 T cell receptor delta chains from one sample sequenced in a study of gamma-delta chains in newborns, infants, children. TCRdb made new clone calls on the reads using CATT. The sample has approximately 5,000 delta-chain clones, 3% to 3.5% seen once. Sequenced material: blood. The receptors were sampled from a child who was a newborn, infant or young child, either healthy, febrile or measles-vaccinated (not recorded which).

This clone was found a few times. The chain couples TRDV2 to TRDJ1, with 7 bases aligning to TRDD3. Germline-derived CDR1 and CDR2 are GEAIGNYY and EKD. The CDR3 totals 14 residues. After removal of 3 bases from V and 1 base from J, the junction contained 4 bases not matched to a gene. CDR3 sequence (DNA): TGTGCCTGTGACCTACTGGGGTCCACCGATAAACTCATCTTT. Residues: CACDLLGSTDKLIF.

This clone appeared a few times. The V gene is TRDV1, the J gene TRDJ1; unclear D gene. The CDR3 runs to 17 residues. Trimming pared 3 bases from V and 4 bases from J, leaving 21 bases between. Germline lookup yields CDR1 TSWWSYY and CDR2 QGS. CDR3 amino acids: CALGEYIEGAPGDKLIF. CDR3 sequence (DNA): TGTGCTCTTGGGGAGTATATAGAGGGTGCCCCCGGCGATAAACTCATCTTT.

This clone was counted a few times. A much larger clone differs from this one at a single base, so this may be a read error. The rearrangement uses TRDV2 and TRDJ3, with TRDD3 identical over 8 bases. V lost 1 base to trimming and J lost 0 bases; unmatched junction nucleotides: 4. The CDR3 covers 18 residues. Looked up from germline, CDR1 is GEAIGNYY and CDR2 is EKD. The CDR3 nucleotides read TGTGCCTGTGACACTGTGGGATACGCCTCCTGGGACACCCGACAGATGTTTTTC. Translated, it gives CACDTVGYASWDTRQMFF.

The chain uses TRDV3 and TRDJ1; D is possibly TRDD3 (6 bases). The V end lost 5 bases, the J end lost 0 bases, and 16 bases lay between the germline ends. In germline, CDR1 is TVYSNPD, CDR2 GDNSRS (reference sequence). There are 14 residues in the CDR3. The CDR3 DNA follows: TGTGCCCTCCGACGGGGGGAGTACACCGATAAACTCATCTTT. This translates into CALRRGEYTDKLIF.

With respect to this clone: A read error may be the cause here, since a much bigger clone is one base away. This sample includes further DNA sequences coding for the same CDR3. The chain uses TRDV2 and TRDJ3; 8 bases fit TRDD3. The CDR3 extends over 18 amino acids. With 2 bases clipped from V and 0 bases from J, the junction kept 5 bases outside the gene matches. Germline V gene lookup returns CDR1 GEAIGNYY and CDR2 EKD. CDR3 loop: CACDNTGGYSWDTRQMFF. CDR3 nucleotides: TGTGCCTGTGACAATACTGGGGGGTACTCCTGGGACACCCGACAGATGTTTTTC.

J is TRDJ3 and V is TRDV2; TRDD3 agrees at 7 bases. The CDR3 totals 19 residues. Germline V gene data show CDR1 as GEAIGNYY and CDR2 as EKD. Trimming removed 2 bases from V and 0 bases from J; junction bases left unmatched: 9. The CDR3 coding sequence is TGTGCCTGTGACAGAGTTGGGGGAAAGAGCTCCTGGGACACCCGACAGATGTTTTTC. Protein: CACDRVGGKSSWDTRQMFF.

This clone was counted a few times. This could be a read error, since a much larger clone is one nucleotide away. The sample contains more than one DNA sequence encoding this CDR3. The chain links TRDV2 to TRDJ3; 12 nucleotides align to TRDD3. CDR3 length: 19 amino acids. Unmatched junction bases numbered 4, after V lost 2 bases and J lost 0 bases. Germline loops: CDR1 GEAIGNYY, CDR2 EKD. The CDR3 loop reads CACDILGDTSSWDTRQMFF. For the CDR3, the DNA is TGTGCCTGTGACATACTGGGGGATACAAGCTCCTGGGACACCCGACAGATGTTTTTC.

This clone was counted between two and nine times. V usage is TRDV3 and J usage is TRDJ1; TRDD3 agrees at 13 bases. This CDR3 has 21 amino acids. Germline V lookup: CDR1 TVYSNPD, CDR2 GDNSRS (reference sequence). Trimming removed 4 bases from V and 0 bases from J; junction bases left unmatched: 23. CDR3 in amino acids: CASGPALRFYWGIRYTDKLIF. CDR3 DNA sequence: TGTGCCTCCGGCCCAGCCCTACGGTTTTACTGGGGGATACGTTACACCGATAAACTCATCTTT.

This clone is categorized as large. In the same sample, other DNA sequences code for this CDR3. The chain combines TRDV2 with TRDJ1; 8 nucleotides line up with TRDD3. There are 14 residues in the CDR3. Germline CDR1 GEAIGNYY, CDR2 EKD. With V trimmed by 1 base and J by 0 bases, 0 bases remained unmatched. CDR3 DNA sequence: TGTGCCTGTGACACTGGGGGATACACCGATAAACTCATCTTT. This gives the protein CACDTGGYTDKLIF.

V gene TRDV2 combines with J gene TRDJ3; 9 positions match TRDD3. The CDR3 loop spans 19 amino acids. Per the germline V gene, CDR1 is GEAIGNYY and CDR2 is EKD. V gave up 0 bases and J gave up 1 base; unmatched junction bases: 6. The CDR3 here is CACDTVLGERSWDTRQMFF. As DNA, the CDR3 is TGTGCCTGTGACACCGTACTGGGGGAACGGTCCTGGGACACCCGACAGATGTTTTTC.

Note on this clone: Since a far larger clone is one base different, this is likely a read error. J is TRDJ3 and V is TRDV2, with 9 bases that match TRDD3. Germline V CDR1 and CDR2: GEAIGNYY, EKD. The CDR3 totals 18 residues. Losses at the gene ends were 3 bases for V and 0 bases for J; bases not matched to a gene: 5. CDR3 sequence: CACDAVGGYSWDTRQMFF. The CDR3 coding sequence is TGTGCCTGTGACGCCGTTGGGGGATACTCCTGGGACACCCGACAGATGTTTTTC.

Notes on this clone: The same CDR3 can be traced to other DNA sequences in this sample. The chain recombines TRDV2 with TRDJ3, with 10 bases that match TRDD3. Germline loops: CDR1 GEAIGNYY, CDR2 EKD. The CDR3 has 18 residues. The trim removed 0 bases at V and 1 base at J, leaving 2 bases unmatched. CDR3 bases: TGTGCCTGTGACACCCTGGGGGATATATCCTGGGACACCCGACAGATGTTTTTC. It translates to CACDTLGDISWDTRQMFF.

A note on this clone: A far more abundant clone sits one base away, making this likely a read error. Other DNA sequences from this sample encode an identical CDR3 as well. The chain combines TRDV2 with TRDJ2, with 12 bases fitting TRDD3. Germline CDR1 and CDR2: GEAIGNYY and EKD. This CDR3 is 14 amino acids long. The CDR3 DNA is TGTGCCTGTGACGTACTGGGGGATACAGCGCAACTCTTCTTT. It encodes CACDVLGDTAQLFF.

Concerning this clone itself: Other nucleotide sequences in the sample specify the same CDR3. The V and J genes are TRDV2 and TRDJ3, with 8 bases identical to TRDD3. The CDR3 consists of 18 residues. In germline, CDR1 is GEAIGNYY, CDR2 EKD. J gave up 0 bases and V 1 base, and 4 bases lay outside the gene matches. CDR3 coding DNA: TGTGCCTGTGACACAGCTGGGGGAAGCTCCTGGGACACCCGACAGATGTTTTTC. As protein: CACDTAGGSSWDTRQMFF.

This clone is medium-sized (0.01 to 0.1%) in the sample. A much larger clone differs from this one at a single base, so this may be a read error. The sample contains more than one DNA sequence encoding this CDR3. V and J are TRDV2 and TRDJ1; 8 bases align to TRDD3. The CDR3 contains 14 residues. Germline lookup yields CDR1 GEAIGNYY and CDR2 EKD. J gave up 0 bases and V 2 bases, and 1 base lay outside the gene matches. The CDR3 DNA reads as TGTGCCTGTGACAAACTGGGGGACACCGATAAACTCATCTTT. Its translation is CACDKLGDTDKLIF.

As concerns this clone: A much larger clone sits a single nucleotide away, making a read error possible. This same CDR3 is encoded by further DNA sequences in the sample. This chain links TRDV2 with TRDJ3, with D possibly matching TRDD3 (6 bases). In germline, CDR1 is GEAIGNYY, CDR2 EKD. V dropped 2 bases and J dropped 0 bases, with 16 bases sitting between them. The CDR3 contains 19 residues. The CDR3 sequence: CACDKVLGDSSWDTRQMFF. The CDR3 DNA reads TGTGCCTGTGACAAAGTACTGGGAGATAGCTCCTGGGACACCCGACAGATGTTTTTC.

The V and J genes are TRDV1 and TRDJ1; 7 nucleotides line up with TRDD3. TCRdb carries no J gene annotation; the J gene was assigned here by matching the DNA with germline. CDR1 is TSWWSYY, CDR2 QGS, per germline. V lost 2 bases and J lost 0; bases outside the gene matches: 3. The CDR3 is 15 residues long. For the CDR3, the DNA is TGTGCTCTTGGGGAAAGGGGGGGATACACCGATAAACTCATCTTT. It specifies CALGERGGYTDKLIF.

The chain recombines TRDV2 with TRDJ3, with 13 bases that match TRDD3. CDR3 size: 21 residues. The V gene end was trimmed by 4 bases and the J gene end by 1 base; junction bases not matched to a gene: 12. From germline, CDR1 is GEAIGNYY and CDR2 EKD. CDR3 region: CACDPVLGDTQKSWDTRQMFF. The CDR3 DNA is TGTGCCTGTGATCCCGTACTGGGGGATACGCAAAAGTCCTGGGACACCCGACAGATGTTTTTC.

Within the sample, this clone is medium-sized. The chain couples TRDV2 to TRDJ2; 9 nucleotides line up with TRDD3. The ends lost 2 bases at V and 0 bases at J; junction bases unmatched: 9. CDR3 size: 18 residues. The germline gives CDR1 GEAIGNYY, CDR2 EKD. CDR3 sequence (DNA): TGTGCCTGTGACAGTTTAGAAACTGGGGGAACTTTGACAGCACAACTCTTCTTT. Its protein product is CACDSLETGGTLTAQLFF.